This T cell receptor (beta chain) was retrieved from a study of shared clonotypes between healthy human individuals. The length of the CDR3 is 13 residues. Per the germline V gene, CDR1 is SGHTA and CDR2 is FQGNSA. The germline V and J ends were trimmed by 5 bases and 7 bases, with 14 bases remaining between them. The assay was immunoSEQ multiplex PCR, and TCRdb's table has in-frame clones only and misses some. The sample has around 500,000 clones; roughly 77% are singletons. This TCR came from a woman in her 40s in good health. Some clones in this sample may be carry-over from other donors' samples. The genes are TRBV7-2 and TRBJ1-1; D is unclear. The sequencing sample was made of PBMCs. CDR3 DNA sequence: TGTGCCAGCAGCCCATATATTCGCGGTGAAGCTTTCTTT. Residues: CASSPYIRGEAFF. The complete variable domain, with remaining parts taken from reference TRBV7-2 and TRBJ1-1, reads GAGVSQSPSNKVTEKGKDVELRCDPISGHTALYWYRQSLGQGLEFLIYFQGNSAPDKSGLPSDRFSAERTGGSVSTLTIQRTQQEDSAVYLCASSPYIRGEAFFGQGTRLTVV.